This passage covers 11 T cell receptor beta chains from one sample sequenced in a study of blood T cell repertoires in COVID-19. Method: immunoSEQ multiplex PCR; TCRdb's copy keeps in-frame clones and lacks some. The sample lists a few hundred thousand clones; 75% to 85% were seen once. Input material: peripheral blood. The receptor set was obtained from a woman in her seventies with COVID-19, enrolled during active disease.

This clone was seen just once. The chain recombines TRBV6-5 with TRBJ1-1; possibly TRBD1 for D (6 bases). The CDR3 is made up of 14 amino acids. Germline loops: CDR1 MNHEY, CDR2 SVGAGI. V was shortened by 6 bases and J by 1 base, with 12 bases between the two germline ends. CDR3 region: CASRFQGGNTEAFF. Here the CDR3 DNA reads TGTGCCAGCAGATTCCAAGGGGGGAACACTGAAGCTTTCTTT.

The chain carries TRBV3-1 (or the pseudogene TRBV3-2) and TRBJ2-7; D ambiguous. Trimming pared 4 bases from V and 2 bases from J, leaving 9 bases between. Germline assignment: CDR1 LGHDT and CDR2 YNNKEL (reference sequence). CDR3 length equals 13 residues. The CDR3 loop is CASSPTAPYEQYF. The DNA of the CDR3 is TGTGCCAGCAGCCCTACCGCACCCTACGAGCAGTACTTC.

The gene calls are TRBV5-1 and TRBJ2-3; 14 nucleotides match TRBD2. The V and J ends lost 4 bases and 3 bases, in that order; junction bases with no gene match: 4. The CDR3 sequence is 16 residues long. CDR1 is SGHRS and CDR2 is YFSETQ in the germline V gene. This chain's CDR3 is CASSQGLAGETDTQYF. DNA of the CDR3: TGCGCCAGCAGCCAGGGACTAGCGGGAGAAACAGATACGCAGTATTTT.

The V gene is TRBV27, the J gene TRBJ1-2; D possibly corresponds to TRBD1 (5 bases). The CDR3 loop spans 12 amino acids. V lost 2 bases, J lost 6 bases, and 7 bases lay in between. Germline CDR1 and CDR2: MNHEY and SMNVEV (reference sequence). CDR3 sequence: CASSLRGDGYTF. The CDR3 DNA is TGTGCCAGCAGTTTACGGGGGGATGGCTACACCTTC.

CDR3 nucleotide sequence: TGCGCCAGCAGCGAGGGACAGCCGAATTCACCCCTCCACTTT. Translation: CASSEGQPNSPLHF. The rearrangement joins TRBV5-1 to TRBJ1-6, with 7 bases lining up with TRBD1. J lost 7 bases, V lost 4 bases, and 5 bases had no gene match. The germline gives CDR1 SGHRS, CDR2 YFSETQ. This CDR3 contains 14 residues.

The rearrangement uses TRBV28 and TRBJ1-1; 9 bases agree with TRBD1. The germline gives CDR1 MDHEN, CDR2 SYDVKM. The CDR3 contains 12 residues. J lost 10 bases, V lost 7 bases, and 7 bases had no gene match. The CDR3 nucleotides read TGTGCCAGCATTACAGGGGGCAAAGGAGCTTTCTTT. It yields the protein CASITGGKGAFF.

The V call is TRBV9, the J call TRBJ2-2; possibly TRBD2 for D (5 bases). The CDR3 covers 15 residues. Trimming removed 0 bases from V and 7 bases from J, with 13 bases in between. From germline, CDR1 is SGDLS and CDR2 YYNGEE. The CDR3, as DNA: TGTGCCAGCAGCGTAGGGGCTAGAGGGAGCGGGGAGCTGTTTTTT. Its translation: CASSVGARGSGELFF.

The rearrangement joins TRBV2 to TRBJ1-5; D call uncertain. Germline CDR1 SNHLY, CDR2 FYNNEI. Trimming removed 6 bases at V and 0 bases at J, with 9 bases between. The CDR3 extends over 14 amino acids. CDR3 sequence (DNA): TGTGCCAGCAGCGAGATTTATAGCAATCAGCCCCAGCATTTT. It translates to CASSEIYSNQPQHF.

As regards this clone: Other DNA sequences within the sample encode an identical CDR3. This chain joins TRBV7-9 and TRBJ2-3; D ambiguous. Germline values: CDR1 SEHNR, CDR2 FQNEAQ (reference sequence). Trimming left V 1 base short and J 0 bases short, with 5 bases between. The CDR3 loop spans 14 amino acids. In nucleotides, the CDR3 is TGTGCCAGCAGCTTAGGTCTTAGCACAGATACGCAGTATTTT. Protein: CASSLGLSTDTQYF.

The chain couples TRBV5-1 to TRBJ1-4; D is unresolved. Germline CDR1 reads SGHRS; CDR2 reads YFSETQ. The V end lost 0 bases, the J end lost 8 bases, and 14 bases lay between the germline ends. The CDR3 extends over 15 amino acids. The CDR3 nucleotides are TGCGCCAGCAGCTTGGGCTCCTTAGGAGACGAAAAACTGTTTTTT. Its protein is CASSLGSLGDEKLFF.

The chain has TRBV28 and TRBJ1-1, with D unclear. CDR1 and CDR2 from the germline V gene are MDHEN and SYDVKM. V gave up 10 bases and J gave up 3 bases, with 12 bases separating them. This CDR3 has 12 amino acids. CDR3 protein: CATAGGHTEAFF. CDR3 DNA: TGTGCCACCGCCGGTGGGCACACTGAAGCTTTCTTT.